Listed below are T cell receptor beta chains from one sample, sequenced in a study of regulatory T cells in long-lasting Graves disease. TCRdb called the multiplex PCR reads again in MiXCR, with one record for every CDR3 protein. The sample includes around 450,000 distinct CDR3 sequences, about a fifth of them seen just once. The sample consisted of peripheral blood mononuclear cells (PBMCs), taken when the disease was refractory, from a patient treated with antithyroid drugs. The receptor source for this set is a female donor with Graves disease. Both conserved end residues are part of each CDR3.

V	J	CDR3
TRBV7-9	TRBJ2-7	CASSYIGQGSSYEQYF
TRBV7-3	TRBJ1-2	CASSFGERRPRGAGYTF
TRBV7-2	TRBJ2-7	CASSLAFGQAYEQYF
TRBV19	TRBJ2-7	CASSSVDGPGAYEQYF
TRBV3-1	TRBJ2-5	CASSPSPAEGQETQYF
TRBV20-1	TRBJ1-4	CSALAPDKLLF
TRBV5-6	TRBJ1-1	CASSWGQGTEAFF
TRBV20-1	TRBJ1-1	CSAPGQGGSAEAFF
TRBV11-2	TRBJ2-7	CASSLEAQPYYEQYF
TRBV19	-	CASSKGLAGRETQYF
TRBV29-1	TRBJ2-5	CSVDRGTYQETQYF
TRBV18	TRBJ2-6	CASSPNTGTGANVLTF
TRBV10-3	TRBJ2-2	CAIPSNTGELFF
TRBV6-4	TRBJ1-1	CASNGQGAGNTALTFF
TRBV24-1	TRBJ2-2	CATSAGGKNTGELFF
TRBV7-2	TRBJ1-4	CASSLVGSGDEKLFF
TRBV20-1	TRBJ2-5	CSARDRVGQETQYF
TRBV29-1	TRBJ1-5	CSVEEGFDQPQHF
TRBV29-1	TRBJ2-3	CSVRSLAGDLTDTQYF
TRBV7-3	TRBJ2-5	CASSLIARATQYF
TRBV30	TRBJ1-6	CAWTTLLAAYNSPLHF
TRBV24-1	TRBJ2-7	CATSSGETYEQYF
TRBV19	TRBJ1-2	CASRIQGAQSGYTF
TRBV6-1	TRBJ2-5	CASSEEEETQYF
TRBV28	TRBJ1-5	CAISSGSPQPQHF
TRBV11-2	TRBJ1-3	CASSLDFGPGLVGNTIYF
TRBV6-2/TRBV6-3	TRBJ2-7	CASSYPGTSTYEQYF
TRBV7-3	TRBJ1-2	CASSLRGQGGFDDYTF
TRBV6-2/TRBV6-3	TRBJ2-7	CASSLNRDSDYEQYF
TRBV4-1	TRBJ1-2	CASSQGRDSLYYGYTF
TRBV6-1	TRBJ1-1	CASASTLGGSAFF
TRBV24-1	TRBJ2-2	CATSDSPGGPTNTGELFF
TRBV6-1	TRBJ2-7	CASSRPGGSGEQYF
TRBV10-3	TRBJ2-7	CAISADYEQYF
TRBV30	TRBJ2-6	CAWSVDGANVLTF
TRBV5-4	TRBJ2-7	CASSLGQGLTYEQYF
TRBV10-3	TRBJ1-1	CAISNLMNTEAFF
TRBV27	TRBJ2-7	CASSFNPGTDYEQYF
TRBV30	TRBJ1-1	CAWNLRGPTEAFF
TRBV7-8	TRBJ2-5	CASTEWRGRETQYF
TRBV12-3/TRBV12-4	TRBJ1-2	CASRLTRRQGAYGYTF
TRBV4-3	TRBJ2-7	CASSQAFRSYEQYF
TRBV28	TRBJ2-2	CASSGQGDTGELFF
TRBV19	TRBJ2-5	CASSKDKRLETQYF
TRBV11-2	TRBJ2-2	CASSLGVTGELFF
TRBV27	TRBJ2-7	CASSLRQGSWEQYF
TRBV3-1	TRBJ1-2	CASSSGQGIGYTF
TRBV12-3/TRBV12-4	TRBJ1-1	CASRSVYTEAFF
TRBV27	TRBJ1-1	CASSSARRVATEAFF
TRBV4-3	TRBJ1-6	CASSQATEKNSPLHF
TRBV27	TRBJ1-1	CASSLFPSGNTEAFF
TRBV12-3/TRBV12-4	TRBJ2-3	CASRLPSGRGHTDTQYF
TRBV27	TRBJ2-1	CASSGVAGNSYNEQFF
TRBV28	TRBJ2-7	CASSLRSTYEQYF